The next 3 T cell receptor beta chains were all read from a single sample in a study of cytomegalovirus exposure and HLA in healthy donors. 13 Jbeta primers and 60 Vbeta primers were used for the PCR. TCRdb's table, derived via immunoSEQ multiplex PCR, lists solely in-frame clones and lacks some. This table has more than 80,000 clones, roughly 86% appearing once. Specimen: PBMCs. These receptors came from a man under 40 in good health and CMV-seropositive.

The chain couples TRBV10-3 to TRBJ1-5, with a tentative D call TRBD1 (5 bases). The CDR3 is 13 amino acids. V was cut by 2 bases and J by 5 bases, with 7 bases left in between. CDR1 and CDR2 (germline): ENHRY, SYGVKD. DNA of the CDR3: TGTGCCATCAGTGAGAGGGGTTATCAGCCCCAGCATTTT. Protein product: CAISERGYQPQHF.

The chain uses TRBV29-1 and TRBJ1-1; TRBD1 matches 9 bases. V lost 8 bases to trimming and J lost 4 bases; unmatched junction nucleotides: 11. The CDR3 totals 14 residues. Per germline, CDR1 SQVTM and CDR2 ANQGSEA. The CDR3 protein is CSFRQGGAGTEAFF. In nucleotides, the CDR3 is TGCAGCTTTCGACAGGGGGGTGCCGGCACTGAAGCTTTCTTT.

In DNA form, the CDR3 reads TGTGCCAGCAGCGCCGGGGGGGGTACAGGTCAGCCCCAGCATTTT. This translates into CASSAGGGTGQPQHF. The chain couples TRBV9 to TRBJ1-5; a possible D gene is TRBD1 (5 bases). Germline CDR1 reads SGDLS; CDR2 reads YYNGEE. CDR3 length: 15 residues. Trimming removed 3 bases at V and 6 bases at J, with 16 bases between.